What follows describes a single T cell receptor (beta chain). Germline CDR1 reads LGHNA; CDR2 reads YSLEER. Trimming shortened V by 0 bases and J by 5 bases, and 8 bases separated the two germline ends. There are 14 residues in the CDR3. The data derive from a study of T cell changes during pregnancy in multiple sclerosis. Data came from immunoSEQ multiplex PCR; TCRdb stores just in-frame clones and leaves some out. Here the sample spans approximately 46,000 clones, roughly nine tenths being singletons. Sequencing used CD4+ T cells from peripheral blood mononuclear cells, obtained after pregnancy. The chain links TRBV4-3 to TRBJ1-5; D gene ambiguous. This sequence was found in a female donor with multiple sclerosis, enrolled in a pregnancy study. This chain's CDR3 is CASSQDGRDQPQHF. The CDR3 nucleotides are TGCGCCAGCAGCCAAGATGGGCGAGATCAGCCCCAGCATTTT.